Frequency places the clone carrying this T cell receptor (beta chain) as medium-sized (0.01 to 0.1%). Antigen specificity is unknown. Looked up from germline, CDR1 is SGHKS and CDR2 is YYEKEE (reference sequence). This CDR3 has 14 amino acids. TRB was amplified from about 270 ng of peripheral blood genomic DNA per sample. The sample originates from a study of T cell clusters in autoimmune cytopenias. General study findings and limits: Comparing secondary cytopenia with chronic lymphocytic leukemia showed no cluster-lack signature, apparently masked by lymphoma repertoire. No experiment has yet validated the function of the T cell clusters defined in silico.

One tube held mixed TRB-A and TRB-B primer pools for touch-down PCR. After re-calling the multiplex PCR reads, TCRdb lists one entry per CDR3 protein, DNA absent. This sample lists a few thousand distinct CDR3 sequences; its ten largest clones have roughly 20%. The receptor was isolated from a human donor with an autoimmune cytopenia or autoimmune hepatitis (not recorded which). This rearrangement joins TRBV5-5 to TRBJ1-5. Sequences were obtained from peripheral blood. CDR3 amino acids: CASSLVLTDQPQHF. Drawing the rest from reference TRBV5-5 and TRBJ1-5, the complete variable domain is DAGVTQSPTHLIKTRGQQVTLRCSPISGHKSVSWYQQVLGQGPQFIFQYYEKEERGRGNFPDRFSARQFPNYSSELNVNALLLGDSALYLCASSLVLTDQPQHFGDGTRLSIL.